Listed below are T cell receptor beta chains from one sample, sequenced in a study of CD8+ T cells in alopecia areata. Measured with immunoSEQ multiplex PCR; TCRdb has only the in-frame clones, and not every one. This table holds about 190,000 clones, about 60% found once. The sequencing used CD4+ T cells sorted from blood, collected at week 4, from a patient treated with tofacitinib. Source of these receptors: a human donor with alopecia areata. CDR3s include the opening cysteine and the closing phenylalanine or tryptophan. The D gene is left open where the match is weak. The size field is filled for only some rows; it gives once, few, many or a size class.

V gene	clone size	J gene	D gene	CDR3 protein	CDR3 DNA
TRBV30	NA	TRBJ2-3	NA	CAWSVPDTQYF	TGTGCCTGGAGTGTACCAGATACGCAGTATTTT
TRBV29-1	NA	TRBJ2-3	NA	CSVEGRNTQYF	TGCAGCGTGGAGGGGAGGAATACGCAGTATTTT
TRBV4-2	NA	TRBJ2-1	NA	CASSQEIDNEQFF	TGTGCCAGCAGCCAGGAGATTGACAATGAGCAGTTCTTC
TRBV30	few	TRBJ2-7	TRBD2	CAWTSGDEQYF	TGTGCCTGGACCAGCGGGGACGAGCAGTACTTC
TRBV5-8	NA	TRBJ2-5	NA	CASSLGPDRETQYF	TGTGCCAGCAGCCTTGGTCCAGATCGAGAGACCCAGTACTTC
TRBV7-3	NA	TRBJ1-2	NA	CASSPLPADYGYTF	TGTGCCAGCAGCCCACTTCCGGCGGACTATGGCTACACCTTC
TRBV6-6	few	TRBJ2-7	NA	CASSLGTSYEQYF	TGTGCCAGCAGTCTAGGGACGAGCTACGAGCAGTACTTC
TRBV5-4	NA	TRBJ2-7	NA	CASSRQERSYEQYF	TGTGCCAGCAGCCGACAGGAGCGGTCCTACGAGCAGTACTTC
TRBV20-1	few	TRBJ2-7	NA	CSARAGVEQYF	TGCAGTGCTAGAGCCGGGGTCGAGCAGTACTTC
TRBV29-1	NA	TRBJ2-3	NA	CSGRRGSSDTQYF	TGCAGCGGGCGTCGAGGGAGCTCAGATACGCAGTATTTT
TRBV29-1	NA	TRBJ2-7	NA	CSVLGGSTSFEQYF	TGCAGCGTCCTGGGAGGCTCCACCTCTTTCGAGCAGTACTTC
TRBV13	NA	TRBJ2-5	NA	CASSSPGYQETQYF	TGTGCCAGCAGCTCGCCGGGCTACCAAGAGACCCAGTACTTC
TRBV6-1	NA	TRBJ2-7	NA	CASISGTTYEQYF	TGTGCCAGCATATCCGGGACAACCTACGAGCAGTACTTC